The present entry profiles one T cell receptor (beta chain) with its context. The data belong to a study of blood T cell repertoires in COVID-19. On the study more broadly: Whether acute or convalescent, the COVID-19 samples came from the United States, Italy and Spain. T cells, B-cell-depleted T cells, or PBMCs supplied cDNA or gDNA.

Authors' processing steps: Researchers report that nucleated cell counts were estimated from reference gene primer amplification. Generated by immunoSEQ multiplex PCR, the TCRdb table keeps only in-frame clones and is missing some. V and J calls and clone size are given by that table; D and trimming were obtained from the DNA. Of roughly 410,000 clones in the sample, 70% to 90% were seen once. The CDR3 loop spans 15 amino acids. Deletions cut 5 bases from V and 0 bases from J, with 11 bases between. CDR1 SEHNR and CDR2 FQNEAQ come from the germline V gene (reference sequence). The rearrangement uses TRBV7-9 and TRBJ1-3; D possibly corresponds to TRBD1 (5 bases). The sample taken for sequencing was peripheral blood. The sequence was obtained from a woman aged 55-70 years with COVID-19, enrolled during active disease. For the CDR3, the DNA is TGTGCCAGCAGCCCCGGGGGGGTCTCTGGAAACACCATATATTTT. Protein product: CASSPGGVSGNTIYF.